The 25 T cell receptor beta chains below all came from one sample that was sequenced in a study of shared clonotypes between healthy human individuals. Naive CD8 cells lacked CD45RO, underwent positive selection for CCR7 and left out terminally differentiated effector memory CD45RA+ cells. Clones were read by immunoSEQ multiplex PCR, and TCRdb kept only the in-frame ones, dropping some. The sample shows hundreds of thousands of clones, around 96% of them seen only once. Sequences were obtained from naive CD8+ T cells sorted from blood. Every receptor here comes from a woman in her 30s in good health.

The rearrangement joins TRBV11-2 to TRBJ2-5; D tentatively reads TRBD1 or TRBD2 (5 bases each). V was clipped by 0 bases and J by 4 bases, with 12 bases between them. This CDR3 spans 15 amino acids. The germline gives CDR1 SGHAT, CDR2 FQNNGV. In nucleotides, the CDR3 is TGTGCCAGCAGCTTAGATCCGGGGCTAGCAGAGACCCAGTACTTC. Translation: CASSLDPGLAETQYF.

Worth noting for this clone: At one boundary the junction diverges from the germline segment, which might be a read error. V and J are TRBV4-1 and TRBJ1-2; D gene unclear. The CDR3 contains 16 residues. The germline V gene has CDR1 MGHRA and CDR2 YSYEKL. The CDR3 reads CASSQDIGGLPYGYTF. Here the CDR3 DNA reads TGCGCCAGCAGTCAAGATATAGGAGGGCTCCCCTATGGCTACACCTTC.

J is TRBJ2-7 and V is TRBV5-1; D is unresolved. The CDR3 sequence is 13 residues long. The germline V gene encodes CDR1 SGHRS and CDR2 YFSETQ. Trimming took off 4 bases at V and 3 bases at J, with 11 bases between the two ends. The DNA of the CDR3 is TGCGCCAGCAGCCTGACTGAAGACTACGAGCAGTACTTC. Protein sequence: CASSLTEDYEQYF.

The chain carries TRBV27 and TRBJ1-5; maybe TRBD1 (5 bases). CDR1 and CDR2 from the germline V gene are MNHEY and SMNVEV (reference sequence). The V end was cut by 1 base, the J end by 3 bases, with 16 bases between. The CDR3 has 17 residues. The chain's CDR3 is CASSLLGAGFDNQPQHF. Written as DNA, the CDR3 is TGTGCCAGCAGTTTATTAGGGGCAGGATTTGACAATCAGCCCCAGCATTTT.

The rearrangement joins TRBV4-1 to TRBJ2-7; 7 bases line up with TRBD1. The trim removed 4 bases at V and 4 bases at J, leaving 7 bases unmatched. CDR1 MGHRA and CDR2 YSYEKL come from the germline V gene. The CDR3 covers 14 residues. This chain's CDR3 is CASSLTGEKYEQYF. The CDR3 DNA is TGCGCCAGCAGCCTCACAGGGGAGAAGTACGAGCAGTACTTC.

In its sample, this clone was seen once. The V call is TRBV28, the J call TRBJ2-7; D is uncertain. The CDR3 covers 14 residues. CDR1 is MDHEN, CDR2 SYDVKM, per germline. The V end was cut by 5 bases, the J end by 3 bases, with 14 bases between. DNA of the CDR3: TGTGCCAGCAGTCCAACCGACGGGCTCTACGAGCAGTACTTC. Protein: CASSPTDGLYEQYF.

Points on this clone: The identical CDR3 is also encoded by other nucleotide sequences in the sample. The rearrangement links TRBV19 to TRBJ2-7; maybe TRBD2 (6 bases). V was shortened by 4 bases and J by 0 bases, with 7 bases between the two germline ends. CDR3 length equals 13 residues. CDR1 and CDR2 (germline): LNHDA, SQIVND (reference sequence). The CDR3 nucleotides read TGTGCCAGTAGTACAGCGGGCTCCTACGAGCAGTACTTC. Translation: CASSTAGSYEQYF.

This chain links TRBV10-1 with TRBJ2-7, with TRBD2 identical over 12 bases. The CDR3 has 16 residues. The germline gives CDR1 WNHNN, CDR2 SYGVQD (reference sequence). The J segment lost 3 bases and the V segment lost 5 bases, leaving 8 bases of the junction unmatched. CDR3 in DNA: TGCGCCAGCAGTCAATTACTAGCGGGAGGAGGCTACGAGCAGTACTTC. It yields the protein CASSQLLAGGGYEQYF.

CDR3 residues: CASSLVGGNEQFF. Here the CDR3 DNA reads TGTGCCAGCAGCTTGGTGGGAGGAAATGAGCAGTTCTTC. The chain links TRBV5-4 to TRBJ2-1; maybe TRBD2 (6 bases). Germline V CDR1 and CDR2: SGHNT, YYREEE (reference sequence). Trimming took 0 bases from V and 7 from J, leaving 8 bases between them. CDR3 length equals 13 residues.

This sequence joins TRBV27 and TRBJ2-3; D uncertain. Germline CDR1 MNHEY, CDR2 SMNVEV (reference sequence). This CDR3 is 12 amino acids long. V lost 10 bases and J 3 bases, leaving 11 bases between the germline ends. The CDR3 DNA reads as TGTGCCACCTCGGCCCCAACAGATACGCAGTATTTT. This sequence encodes CATSAPTDTQYF.

The chain carries TRBV15 and TRBJ2-3, with a weak D call TRBD2 (6 bases). The length of the CDR3 is 15 residues. Germline values: CDR1 LNHNV, CDR2 YYDKDF (reference sequence). Trimming stripped 1 base from V and 0 bases from J, with 8 bases between. The DNA of the CDR3 is TGTGCCACCAGCAGAGGCGGGATTAGCACAGATACGCAGTATTTT. Its protein product is CATSRGGISTDTQYF.

The chain is built from TRBV7-6 and TRBJ2-5, with D possibly TRBD2 on 6 matching bases. The CDR3 has 11 residues. Germline CDR1 reads SGHVS; CDR2 reads FNYEAQ. V was trimmed by 8 bases and J by 5 bases, leaving 9 bases between them. CDR3 DNA: TGTGCCAGCGAAGGAGGGGAGACCCAGTACTTC. This gives the protein CASEGGETQYF.

V is TRBV11-2 and J is TRBJ2-2, with D unclear. CDR1 and CDR2 (germline): SGHAT, FQNNGV. The CDR3 length is 14 residues. The V and J ends lost 0 bases and 5 bases respectively, with 7 bases between them. The CDR3 loop reads CASSLDWGTGELFF. The CDR3 region has the DNA TGTGCCAGCAGCTTAGATTGGGGAACCGGGGAGCTGTTTTTT. Drawing the rest from reference TRBV11-2 and TRBJ2-2, the complete variable domain is EAGVAQSPRYKIIEKRQSVAFWCNPISGHATLYWYQQILGQGPKLLIQFQNNGVVDDSQLPKDRFSAERLKGVDSTLKIQPAKLEDSAVYLCASSLDWGTGELFFGEGSRLTVL.

J is TRBJ2-2 and V is TRBV5-1; 7 bases agree with TRBD2. The CDR3 sequence is 16 residues long. J lost 1 base, V lost 2 bases, and 5 bases had no gene match. Germline values: CDR1 SGHRS, CDR2 YFSETQ. Written as DNA, the CDR3 is TGCGCCAGCAGCTTACTAGCGAGAAGGAACACCGGGGAGCTGTTTTTT. It specifies CASSLLARRNTGELFF.

This clone was seen once. The rearrangement joins TRBV9 to TRBJ2-7; no definite D call. The CDR3 has 15 amino acids. Germline V lookup: CDR1 SGDLS, CDR2 YYNGEE. V lost 0 bases and J lost 2, with 12 bases in between. The CDR3 region is CASSVGQFSPYEQYF. CDR3 in DNA: TGTGCCAGCAGCGTAGGTCAGTTCTCCCCCTACGAGCAGTACTTC.

The genes are TRBV19 and TRBJ1-5; D not resolved. V was shortened by 0 bases and J by 4 bases, with 10 bases between the two germline ends. The CDR3 consists of 15 residues. Germline assignment: CDR1 LNHDA and CDR2 SQIVND (reference sequence). The CDR3 DNA is TGTGCCAGTAGTATAGATCTCTTCCTTAATCAGCCCCAGCATTTT. Translating it yields CASSIDLFLNQPQHF.

The V call is TRBV9, the J call TRBJ2-2; no firm D call. Per germline, CDR1 SGDLS and CDR2 YYNGEE. Deletions cut 1 base from V and 6 bases from J, with 4 bases between. The CDR3 consists of 12 residues. As DNA, the CDR3 is TGTGCCAGCAGCGTATTAGCCGGGGAGCTGTTTTTT. Translating gives CASSVLAGELFF.

The chain is built from TRBV13 and TRBJ2-7; a possible D gene is TRBD1 (6 bases). Deletions cut 2 bases from V and 4 bases from J, with 21 bases between. The CDR3 consists of 17 residues. Germline CDR1 and CDR2: PRHDT and FYEKMQ (reference sequence). The CDR3 is CASSLRSWAGVKYEQYF. CDR3 coding DNA: TGTGCCAGCAGCTTAAGGAGTTGGGCAGGGGTGAAGTACGAGCAGTACTTC.

The chain employs TRBV27 and TRBJ1-5; D is undetermined. Per the germline V gene, CDR1 is MNHEY and CDR2 is SMNVEV (reference sequence). The CDR3 runs 13 residues. The V end lost 3 bases, the J end lost 4 bases, and 7 bases lay between the germline ends. The CDR3 spells CASSLTANQPQHF. Written as DNA, the CDR3 is TGTGCCAGCAGTTTGACCGCGAATCAGCCCCAGCATTTT.

V is TRBV2 and J is TRBJ2-7; 10 positions match TRBD1. The V segment lost 3 bases and the J segment 6 bases; nucleotides outside the gene matches: 8. The CDR3 consists of 15 residues. Germline V CDR1 and CDR2: SNHLY, FYNNEI. The CDR3 coding sequence is TGTGCCAGCAGTGATCCCGGGACAGGGGTCTCCGAGCAGTACTTC. This gives the protein CASSDPGTGVSEQYF.

V usage is TRBV12-1 and J usage is TRBJ2-1. TRBV12-1 counts as a pseudogene. The CDR3 is made up of 12 amino acids. The chain's CDR3 is CASSSPGRVRFF. In nucleotides, the CDR3 is TGTGCCAGCAGCTCCCCGGGACGGGTGCGGTTCTTC.

The V call is TRBV7-6, the J call TRBJ1-2, with D possibly being TRBD1 (6 bases). V lost 1 base, J lost 6 bases, and 21 bases lay in between. Germline CDR1 and CDR2: SGHVS and FNYEAQ. This CDR3 is 17 amino acids long. DNA of the CDR3: TGTGCCAGCAGCTTAGGAGTGACAGGCCCACCTGAGGATGGCTACACCTTC. Residues: CASSLGVTGPPEDGYTF.

The rearrangement links TRBV5-4 to TRBJ2-7, with 7 bases that match TRBD1. The CDR3 is 14 residues long. Germline assignment: CDR1 SGHNT and CDR2 YYREEE (reference sequence). V shed 5 bases, J shed 0 bases, and the junction held 5 bases outside the gene matches. CDR3 in DNA: TGTGCCAGCAGGGGGACAGAGAGCTCCTACGAGCAGTACTTC. Translation: CASRGTESSYEQYF.

This clone came up once. The chain recombines TRBV4-1 with TRBJ2-5; D call uncertain. The DNA end is more similar to TRBJ2-7, so the J call may be wrong. The CDR3 length is 14 residues. Germline V gene lookup returns CDR1 MGHRA and CDR2 YSYEKL. CDR3 bases: TGCGCCAGCAGCCAACAAATCGGAACCTACGAGCAGTACTTC. It specifies CASSQQIGTYEQYF.

The V and J genes are TRBV5-6 and TRBJ1-4; no definite D call. The germline V gene encodes CDR1 SGHDT and CDR2 YYEEEE. V was pared by 1 base and J by 8 bases, with 18 bases between. The CDR3 consists of 16 residues. The CDR3 region is CASSLRLEASREKLFF. CDR3 coding DNA: TGTGCCAGCAGCTTGAGGTTGGAGGCATCTAGGGAAAAACTGTTTTTT. Full variable domain (missing parts from reference TRBV5-6 and TRBJ1-4): DAGVTQSPTHLIKTRGQQVTLRCSPKSGHDTVSWYQQALGQGPQFIFQYYEEEERQRGNFPDRFSGHQFPNYSSELNVNALLLGDSALYLCASSLRLEASREKLFFGSGTQLSVL.